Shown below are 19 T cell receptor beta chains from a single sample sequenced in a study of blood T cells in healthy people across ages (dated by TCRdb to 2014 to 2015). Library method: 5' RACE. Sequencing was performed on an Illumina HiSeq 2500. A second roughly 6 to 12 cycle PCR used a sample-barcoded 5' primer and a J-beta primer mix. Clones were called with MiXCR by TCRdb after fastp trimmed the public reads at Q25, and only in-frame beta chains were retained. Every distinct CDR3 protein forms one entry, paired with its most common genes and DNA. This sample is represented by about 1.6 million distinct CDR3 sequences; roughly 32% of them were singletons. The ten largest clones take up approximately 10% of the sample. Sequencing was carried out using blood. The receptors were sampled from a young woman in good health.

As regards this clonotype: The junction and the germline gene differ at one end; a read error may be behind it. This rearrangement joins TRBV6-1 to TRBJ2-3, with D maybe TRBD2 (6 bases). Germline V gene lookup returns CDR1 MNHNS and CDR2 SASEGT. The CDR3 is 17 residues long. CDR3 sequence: CASRETNVADRTDTQYF. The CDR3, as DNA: TGTGCCAGCCGTGAAACCAACGTAGCGGATCGCACAGATACGCAGTATTTT.

The CDR3 loop is CSASRDTSTEAFF. The CDR3 DNA reads TGCAGTGCTAGCCGAGACACAAGCACTGAAGCTTTCTTT. This chain links TRBV20-1 with TRBJ1-1; no clear D. V shed 3 bases and J shed 4 bases, with 12 bases lying between them. Germline-derived CDR1 and CDR2 are DFQATT and SNEGSKA (reference sequence). The CDR3 is made up of 13 amino acids.

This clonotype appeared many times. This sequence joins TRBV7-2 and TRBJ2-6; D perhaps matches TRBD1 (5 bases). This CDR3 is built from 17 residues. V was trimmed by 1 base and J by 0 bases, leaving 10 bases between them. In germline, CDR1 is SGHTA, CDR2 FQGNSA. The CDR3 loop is CASSLEGLLSGANVLTF. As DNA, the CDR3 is TGTGCCAGCAGCTTAGAGGGGTTGCTCTCTGGGGCCAACGTCCTGACTTTC. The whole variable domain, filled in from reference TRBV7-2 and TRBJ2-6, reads GAGVSQSPSNKVTEKGKDVELRCDPISGHTALYWYRQSLGQGLEFLIYFQGNSAPDKSGLPSDRFSAERTGGSVSTLTIQRTQQEDSAVYLCASSLEGLLSGANVLTFGAGSRLTVL.

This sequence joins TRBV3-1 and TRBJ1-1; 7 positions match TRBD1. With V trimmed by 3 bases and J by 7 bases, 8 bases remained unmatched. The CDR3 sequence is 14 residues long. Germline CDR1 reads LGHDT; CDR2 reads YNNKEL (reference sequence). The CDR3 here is CASSQRTGVGEAFF. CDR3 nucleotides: TGTGCCAGCAGCCAGCGCACAGGGGTCGGTGAAGCTTTCTTT.

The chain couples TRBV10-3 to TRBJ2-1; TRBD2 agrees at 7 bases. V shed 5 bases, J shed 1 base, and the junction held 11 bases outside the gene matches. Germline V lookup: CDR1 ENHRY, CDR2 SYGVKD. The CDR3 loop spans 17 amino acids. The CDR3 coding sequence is TGTGCCATCAGTAACTTAGGGGCGGGAGTGTCCTACAATGAGCAGTTCTTC. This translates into CAISNLGAGVSYNEQFF.

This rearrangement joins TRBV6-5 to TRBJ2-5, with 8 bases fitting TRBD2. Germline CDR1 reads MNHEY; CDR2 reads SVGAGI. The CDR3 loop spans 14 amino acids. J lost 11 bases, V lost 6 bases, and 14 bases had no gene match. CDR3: CASSRGLGSWEQYF. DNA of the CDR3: TGTGCCAGCAGCAGGGGACTAGGATCTTGGGAGCAGTACTTC.

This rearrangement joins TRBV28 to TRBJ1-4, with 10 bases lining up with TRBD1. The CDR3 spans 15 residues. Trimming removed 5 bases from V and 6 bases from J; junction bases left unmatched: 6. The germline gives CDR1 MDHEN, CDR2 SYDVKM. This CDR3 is CASSLPGTGDEKLFF. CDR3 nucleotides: TGTGCCAGCAGTCTCCCCGGGACAGGGGATGAAAAACTGTTTTTT.

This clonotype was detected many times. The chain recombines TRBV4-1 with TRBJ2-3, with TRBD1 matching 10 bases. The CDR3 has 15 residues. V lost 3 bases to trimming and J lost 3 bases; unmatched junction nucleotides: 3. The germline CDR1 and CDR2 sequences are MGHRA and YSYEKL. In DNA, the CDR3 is TGCGCCAGCAGCCACCGGGACAGGGGAACAGATACGCAGTATTTT. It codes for CASSHRDRGTDTQYF.

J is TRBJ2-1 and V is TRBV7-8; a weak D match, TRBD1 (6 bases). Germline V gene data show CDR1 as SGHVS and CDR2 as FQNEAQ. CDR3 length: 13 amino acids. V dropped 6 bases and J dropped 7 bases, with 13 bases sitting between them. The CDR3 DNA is TGTGCCAGCAGGGGGGCGGTTCGGAATGAGCAGTTCTTC. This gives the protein CASRGAVRNEQFF.

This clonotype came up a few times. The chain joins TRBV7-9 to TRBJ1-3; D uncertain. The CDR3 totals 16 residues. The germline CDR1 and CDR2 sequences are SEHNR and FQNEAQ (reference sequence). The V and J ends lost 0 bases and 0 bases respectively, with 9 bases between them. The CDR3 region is CASSLAGMNSGNTIYF. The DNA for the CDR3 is TGTGCCAGCAGCTTAGCTGGCATGAACTCTGGAAACACCATATATTTT.

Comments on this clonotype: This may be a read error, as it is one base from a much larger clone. DNA of the CDR3: TGTGCCAGCAGCCCCTGGGGAGGTGCAGGGCAGCAAGAGACCCAGTACTTC. Translated, it gives CASSPWGGAGQQETQYF. The chain employs TRBV28 and TRBJ2-5; tentatively, D is TRBD2 (6 bases). Germline loops: CDR1 MDHEN, CDR2 SYDVKM. Trimming stripped 6 bases from V and 2 bases from J, with 22 bases between. There are 17 residues in the CDR3.

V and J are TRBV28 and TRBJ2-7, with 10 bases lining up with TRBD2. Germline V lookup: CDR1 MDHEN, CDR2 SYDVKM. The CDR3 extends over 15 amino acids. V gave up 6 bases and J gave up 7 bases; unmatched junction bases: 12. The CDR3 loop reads CASSPGLARPGEQYF. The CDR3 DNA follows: TGTGCCAGCAGCCCGGGACTAGCGAGACCGGGGGAGCAGTACTTC.

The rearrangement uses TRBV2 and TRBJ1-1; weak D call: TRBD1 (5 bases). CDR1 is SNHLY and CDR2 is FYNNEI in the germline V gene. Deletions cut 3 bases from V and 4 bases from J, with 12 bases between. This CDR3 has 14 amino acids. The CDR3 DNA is TGTGCCAGCAGTGACAAACCAGACAGCACTGAAGCTTTCTTT. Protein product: CASSDKPDSTEAFF.

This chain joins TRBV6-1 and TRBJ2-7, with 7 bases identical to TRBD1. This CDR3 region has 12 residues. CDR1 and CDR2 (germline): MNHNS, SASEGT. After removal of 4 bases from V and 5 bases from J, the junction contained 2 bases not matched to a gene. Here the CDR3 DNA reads TGTGCCAGCAGTGTCACAGGGGACGAGCAGTACTTC. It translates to CASSVTGDEQYF.

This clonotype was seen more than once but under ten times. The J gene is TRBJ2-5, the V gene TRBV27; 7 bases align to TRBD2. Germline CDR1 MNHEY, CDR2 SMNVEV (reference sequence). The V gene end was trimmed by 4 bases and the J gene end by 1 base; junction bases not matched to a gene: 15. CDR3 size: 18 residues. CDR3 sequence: CASSSGASGIWGQETQYF. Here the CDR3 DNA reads TGTGCCAGCAGTTCAGGTGCTAGCGGTATATGGGGCCAAGAGACCCAGTACTTC.

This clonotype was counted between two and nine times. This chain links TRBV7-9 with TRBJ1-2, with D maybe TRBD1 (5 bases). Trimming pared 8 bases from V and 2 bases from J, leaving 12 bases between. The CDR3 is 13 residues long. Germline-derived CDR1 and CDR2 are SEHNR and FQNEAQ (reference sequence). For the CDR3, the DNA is TGTGCCAGCGCCCCAGGGAGCAACTATGGCTACACCTTC. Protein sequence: CASAPGSNYGYTF.

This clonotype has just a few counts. The CDR3, as DNA: TGTGCCAGCAGCCAATCGACAGGGAACCTCTATGGCTACACCTTC. Its protein product is CASSQSTGNLYGYTF. V and J are TRBV4-2 and TRBJ1-2, with 7 bases aligning to TRBD1. The trim removed 2 bases at V and 4 bases at J, leaving 7 bases unmatched. The germline V gene encodes CDR1 LGHNA and CDR2 YNFKEQ. There are 15 residues in the CDR3.

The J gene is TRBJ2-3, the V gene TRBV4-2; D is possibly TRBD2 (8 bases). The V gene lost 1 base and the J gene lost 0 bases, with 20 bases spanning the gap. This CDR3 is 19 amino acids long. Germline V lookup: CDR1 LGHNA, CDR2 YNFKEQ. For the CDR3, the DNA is TGTGCCAGCAGCCAAGGGTTGGTAGCGGGGACAGCAAGCACAGATACGCAGTATTTT. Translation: CASSQGLVAGTASTDTQYF.

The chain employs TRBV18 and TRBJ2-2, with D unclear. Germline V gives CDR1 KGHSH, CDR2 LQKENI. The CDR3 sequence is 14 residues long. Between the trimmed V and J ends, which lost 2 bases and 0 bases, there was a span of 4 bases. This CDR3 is CASSPITNTGELFF. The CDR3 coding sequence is TGTGCCAGCTCACCAATCACGAACACCGGGGAGCTGTTTTTT.